A selection of T cell receptor beta chains follows, all from one sample in a study of T cells in narcolepsy. The protocol was immunoSEQ multiplex PCR, while the TCRdb copy is restricted to in-frame clones and leaves out a portion. The sample includes about 40,000 clones, 70% to 85% seen only once; the top ten take 1.6%. Sequencing was performed on CD45RA- memory CD4+ T cells from PBMCs. Source of these receptors: a human donor with narcolepsy. Both conserved end residues are part of each CDR3. A D gene is named only where the DNA matches it firmly. Some rows mark clone size as missing; the rest say once, few, many or name a class of expanded clone.

>TRBV6-6|TRBJ2-2|-|once
TGTGCCAGCAGTTACGGGCAGGGTGCCGGGGAGCTGTTTTTT
CASSYGQGAGELFF
>TRBV6-6|TRBJ2-7|TRBD1|few
TGTGCCAGCGCTTTAGGACAGGGGGGGCACGAGCAGTACTTC
CASALGQGGHEQYF
>TRBV5-1|TRBJ2-1|-|few
TGCGCCAGCAGCTTGGGACAGGACTACAATGAGCAGTTCTTC
CASSLGQDYNEQFF
>TRBV28|TRBJ1-6|TRBD1|-
TGTGCCAGCAGTACGGACAGGGATCTTTCACCCCTCCACTTT
CASSTDRDLSPLHF
>TRBV7-8|TRBJ1-2|-|once
TGTGCCAGCAGCTTAGCGGTGGGGGAGGGGTATGGCTACACCTTC
CASSLAVGEGYGYTF
>TRBV29-1|TRBJ1-2|TRBD1|-
TGCAGCGTCGCAGGGGGCGCGGGTAGCTATGGCTACACCTTC
CSVAGGAGSYGYTF
>TRBV9|TRBJ2-3|TRBD2|-
TGTGCCAGCAGCGTCAGCGGGGGGGGAAGCACAGATACGCAGTATTTT
CASSVSGGGSTDTQYF
>TRBV18|TRBJ2-7|-|-
TGTGCCAGCTCCCCCGGCCGCGAGCAGTACTTC
CASSPGREQYF
>TRBV10-1|TRBJ2-1|TRBD2|-
TGCGCCAGCAGTGCCCCGGTAGCGGGGAGCAATGAGCAGTTCTTC
CASSAPVAGSNEQFF
>TRBV5-1|TRBJ2-5|-|-
TGCGCCAGCAGCTTGTGGACAGTAGAGACCCAGTACTTC
CASSLWTVETQYF
>TRBV19|TRBJ2-3|-|-
TGTGCCAGTAGTATAGGTGGAAGTCGGGCAGATACGCAGTATTTT
CASSIGGSRADTQYF
>TRBV7-9|TRBJ1-2|-|-
TGTGCCAGCAGCTCGACGCAGGGGAGCGTTTACTATGGCTACACCTTC
CASSSTQGSVYYGYTF
>TRBV5-6|TRBJ1-5|TRBD1|-
TGTGCCAGCAGCCAAGGGGGCCGGAGCAATCAGCCCCAGCATTTT
CASSQGGRSNQPQHF
>TRBV7-2|TRBJ2-2|-|once
TGTGCCAGCAGCACCCGACAGACCGGGGAGCTGTTTTTT
CASSTRQTGELFF
>TRBV6-6|TRBJ1-5|-|-
TGTGCCAGCACCTTACCGGGACTTAGCAATCAGCCCCAGCATTTT
CASTLPGLSNQPQHF
>TRBV5-1|TRBJ2-5|TRBD2|-
TGCGCCAGCAGCGTTACAACTAGCGGGGGGCAAGAGACCCAGTACTTC
CASSVTTSGGQETQYF
>TRBV6-6|TRBJ1-5|-|-
TGTGCCAGCAGTTATGGCAGGGATCGCAATCAGCCCCAGCATTTT
CASSYGRDRNQPQHF
>TRBV6-1|TRBJ2-7|-|once
TGTGCCAGCAGTAAACACGATTCCTACGAGCAGTACTTC
CASSKHDSYEQYF
>TRBV7-2|TRBJ2-5|-|once
TGTGCCAGCAGCGCTAGTGGGGGGAATAGGGAGACCCAGTACTTC
CASSASGGNRETQYF
>TRBV11-3|TRBJ1-2|-|few
TGTGCCAGCAGCCCGCTCATGCAGGGGACCCCCTATGGCTACACCTTC
CASSPLMQGTPYGYTF
>TRBV5-4|TRBJ1-1|TRBD1|-
TGTGCCAGCAGCTTGACGGGACAGCTGAACACTGAAGCTTTCTTT
CASSLTGQLNTEAFF
>TRBV5-5|TRBJ1-4|-|-
TGTGCCAGCAGCTTGAAGTGGCAGGCAGCGCGGGAAACTAATGAAAAACTGTTTTTT
CASSLKWQAARETNEKLFF